The 30 T cell receptor beta chains below come from one sample, sequenced in a study of cytomegalovirus exposure and HLA in healthy donors. The PCR used 60 Vbeta and 13 Jbeta primers. Libraries were prepared by immunoSEQ multiplex PCR; TCRdb keeps only in-frame clonotypes and omits some of them. This sample's clone table lists 70,000 or so clones. The sample comprised PBMCs. The receptors were sampled from a boy aged 5-17 years in good health and CMV-seronegative.

With regard to this clone: Mismatch with germline at one junction end may stem from a read error. Here the CDR3 DNA reads TGTGCCAGCAGCTTAGGGGCTGGGACAGGCATTCCGAGTTTT. Encoded protein: CASSLGAGTGIPSF. The chain couples TRBV7-2 to TRBJ1-3, with TRBD1 identical over 8 bases. The V gene's germline CDR1 is SGHTA and CDR2 FQGNSA. This CDR3 has 14 amino acids.

The chain uses TRBV4-3 and TRBJ2-3; D may be TRBD2 (5 bases). The CDR3 covers 16 residues. Between the trimmed V and J ends, which lost 5 bases and 0 bases, there was a span of 15 bases. Germline CDR1 and CDR2: LGHNA and YSLEER. CDR3: CASSGRAGPSTDTQYF. Here the CDR3 DNA reads TGCGCCAGCAGCGGACGGGCGGGCCCAAGCACAGATACGCAGTATTTT.

The CDR3 reads CASRTEYEQYF. In nucleotides, the CDR3 is TGCGCCAGCAGAACAGAATACGAGCAGTACTTC. This chain uses TRBV5-1 with TRBJ2-7; D gene uncertain. V gave up 5 bases and J gave up 4 bases, with 7 bases separating them. The CDR3 is made up of 11 amino acids. In germline, CDR1 is SGHRS, CDR2 YFSETQ.

CDR3 loop: CASSLAGLTFEQYF. The CDR3 DNA sequence: TGTGCCAGTAGCCTAGCCGGACTGACCTTCGAGCAGTACTTC. The chain employs TRBV19 and TRBJ2-7, with a tentative D call TRBD2 (5 bases). V gave up 6 bases and J gave up 6 bases, with 18 bases separating them. CDR3 length: 14 amino acids. The germline gives CDR1 LNHDA, CDR2 SQIVND (reference sequence). Looking up the rest from reference TRBV19 and TRBJ2-7 gives the full variable domain: DGGITQSPKYLFRKEGQNVTLSCEQNLNHDAMYWYRQDPGQGLRLIYYSQIVNDFQKGDIAEGYSVSREKKESFPLTVTSAQKNPTAFYLCASSLAGLTFEQYFGPGTRLTVT.

The chain links TRBV4-2 to TRBJ1-2, with TRBD1 identical over 7 bases. The CDR3 sequence is 16 residues long. J gave up 4 bases and V 3 bases, and 11 bases lay outside the gene matches. Per the germline V gene, CDR1 is LGHNA and CDR2 is YNFKEQ. The DNA of the CDR3 is TGTGCCAGCAGCCACAGATTACAGGGGAAGGGCTATGGCTACACCTTC. Protein sequence: CASSHRLQGKGYGYTF.

The chain combines TRBV7-8 with TRBJ1-5; TRBD1 is a possible D gene (6 bases). With 1 base removed from V and 5 bases from J, the gap between germline ends came to 12 bases. This CDR3 has 15 residues. In germline, CDR1 is SGHVS, CDR2 FQNEAQ. CDR3 bases: TGTGCCAGCAGCTTAGGGACAGCACTTTATCAGCCCCAGCATTTT. Its protein product is CASSLGTALYQPQHF.

The chain links TRBV5-4 to TRBJ2-7; 7 positions match TRBD1. The CDR3 consists of 14 residues. Looked up from germline, CDR1 is SGHNT and CDR2 is YYREEE (reference sequence). After removal of 5 bases from V and 2 bases from J, the junction contained 7 bases not matched to a gene. The CDR3 sequence is CASSQNQGAYEQYF. The CDR3 region has the DNA TGTGCCAGCAGTCAGAATCAGGGGGCCTACGAGCAGTACTTC.

This sequence joins TRBV19 and TRBJ2-1; TRBD2 matches at 7 bases. V was pared by 0 bases and J by 9 bases, with 14 bases of the junction left unmatched. Looked up from germline, CDR1 is LNHDA and CDR2 is SQIVND (reference sequence). CDR3 length: 17 amino acids. The CDR3 spells CASSIDGKWGERGEQFF. In DNA, the CDR3 is TGTGCCAGTAGTATAGATGGAAAGTGGGGGGAGCGGGGTGAGCAGTTCTTC.

This chain joins TRBV6-5 and TRBJ1-1; D is unclear. The germline V and J ends were trimmed by 6 bases and 1 base, with 9 bases remaining between them. Germline lookup yields CDR1 MNHEY and CDR2 SVGAGI. This CDR3 contains 13 residues. DNA of the CDR3: TGTGCCAGCAGCCCACTCCCGAACACTGAAGCTTTCTTT. Its protein is CASSPLPNTEAFF.

The CDR3, as DNA: TGCGCCAGCATCGGACAGGCTAACACTGAAGCTTTCTTT. This encodes CASIGQANTEAFF. The J gene is TRBJ1-1, the V gene TRBV5-1; 7 bases are a match to TRBD1. There are 13 residues in the CDR3. V was clipped by 6 bases and J by 2 bases; unmatched bases: 4. Germline assignment: CDR1 SGHRS and CDR2 YFSETQ.

The chain is built from TRBV6-4 and TRBJ2-2; no clear D gene. The V gene's germline CDR1 is MRHNA and CDR2 SNTAGT. This CDR3 has 14 residues. With 8 bases removed from V and 0 bases from J, the gap between germline ends came to 10 bases. The CDR3 is CASSVSPNTGELFF. As DNA, the CDR3 is TGTGCCAGCTCTGTTTCTCCGAACACCGGGGAGCTGTTTTTT.

This sequence joins TRBV4-1 and TRBJ2-1, with TRBD2 matching 16 bases. Germline CDR1 and CDR2: MGHRA and YSYEKL. CDR3 size: 18 residues. J was trimmed by 5 bases and V by 1 base; bases with no gene match: 5. The CDR3 here is CASSQGGTSGGAHNEQFF. The CDR3 coding sequence is TGCGCCAGCAGCCAAGGAGGGACTAGCGGGGGGGCTCACAATGAGCAGTTCTTC.

The chain has TRBV7-2 and TRBJ2-1; a possible D gene is TRBD2 (6 bases). Germline CDR1 is SGHTA and CDR2 is FQGNSA. The length of the CDR3 is 15 residues. Trimming cost V 3 bases and J 9 bases, with 18 bases left between them. CDR3 DNA: TGTGCCAGCAGCTTGTCCTCAGCGGGTACAGGTGAGCAGTTCTTC. It specifies CASSLSSAGTGEQFF.

The chain carries TRBV19 and TRBJ1-1, with D possibly matching TRBD1 (6 bases). V dropped 5 bases and J dropped 0 bases, with 16 bases sitting between them. The CDR3 is 16 amino acids. Germline lookup yields CDR1 LNHDA and CDR2 SQIVND (reference sequence). The CDR3 here is CASSDRYTLLNTEAFF. CDR3 DNA: TGTGCCAGTAGTGACAGGTACACACTACTGAACACTGAAGCTTTCTTT.

The chain joins TRBV27 to TRBJ2-7; 9 bases align to TRBD1. Germline V gene data show CDR1 as MNHEY and CDR2 as SMNVEV (reference sequence). The CDR3 length is 15 residues. Unmatched junction bases numbered 10, after V lost 5 bases and J lost 5 bases. CDR3 bases: TGTGCCAGCAGTCCCGGGACAGGGCTATCTCACGAGCAGTACTTC. This encodes CASSPGTGLSHEQYF.

This chain uses TRBV19 with TRBJ1-1; TRBD1 aligns across 7 bases. The J segment lost 4 bases and the V segment lost 5 bases, leaving 13 bases of the junction unmatched. The CDR3 covers 16 residues. The germline gives CDR1 LNHDA, CDR2 SQIVND (reference sequence). The CDR3 nucleotides read TGTGCCAGTAGTCCCCAGACAGGGCGGCAGGGCACTGAAGCTTTCTTT. This encodes CASSPQTGRQGTEAFF.

For the CDR3, the DNA is TGCGCCAGCAGCCAAGATTACGGGACAGGGGCATCTGAAGCTTTCTTT. It yields the protein CASSQDYGTGASEAFF. The genes are TRBV4-3 and TRBJ1-1; 10 nucleotides agree with TRBD1. J gave up 6 bases and V 0 bases, and 7 bases lay outside the gene matches. Germline CDR1 reads LGHNA; CDR2 reads YSLEER. The CDR3 has 16 residues.

The chain joins TRBV13 to TRBJ1-5, with 11 bases matching TRBD1. The CDR3 has 15 residues. Germline-derived CDR1 and CDR2 are PRHDT and FYEKMQ (reference sequence). V trimming: 0 bases; J trimming: 9 bases; junction bases outside the gene matches: 4. Here the CDR3 DNA reads TGTGCCAGCAGCTTAGGTGGGACAGGGGGATTGCCCCAGCATTTT. It is translated as CASSLGGTGGLPQHF. The full variable domain, rest sourced from reference TRBV13 and TRBJ1-5, is AAGVIQSPRHLIKEKRETATLKCYPIPRHDTVYWYQQGPGQDPQFLISFYEKMQSDKGSIPDRFSAQQFSDYHSELNMSSLELGDSALYFCASSLGGTGGLPQHFGDGTRLSIL.

This rearrangement joins TRBV9 to TRBJ1-2; possible D gene TRBD1, 5 bases. V lost 3 bases, J lost 3 bases, and 12 bases lay in between. This CDR3 comprises 14 residues. The germline CDR1 and CDR2 sequences are SGDLS and YYNGEE. CDR3 loop: CASSAGLPDYGYTF. CDR3 sequence (DNA): TGTGCCAGCAGCGCAGGGCTACCGGACTATGGCTACACCTTC.

The gene calls are TRBV5-1 and TRBJ2-6, with TRBD1 matching over 7 bases. Germline CDR1 and CDR2: SGHRS and YFSETQ. The CDR3 runs to 18 residues. The V gene end was trimmed by 3 bases and the J gene end by 0 bases; junction bases not matched to a gene: 9. The CDR3 sequence is CASSYEYRDSSGANVLTF. The CDR3 bases are TGCGCCAGCAGCTACGAATACCGGGACAGCTCTGGGGCCAACGTCCTGACTTTC.

The DNA for the CDR3 is TGCGCCAGCAGCCACCTAATAGCTAACTATGGCTACACCTTC. This translates into CASSHLIANYGYTF. The chain recombines TRBV4-1 with TRBJ1-2; D remains ambiguous. With 3 bases removed from V and 0 bases from J, the gap between germline ends came to 8 bases. The germline gives CDR1 MGHRA, CDR2 YSYEKL. This CDR3 spans 14 amino acids.

The chain joins TRBV20-1 to TRBJ2-7; D ambiguous. The germline V gene encodes CDR1 DFQATT and CDR2 SNEGSKA (reference sequence). This CDR3 has 11 amino acids. V lost 4 bases, J lost 3 bases, and 7 bases lay in between. The CDR3 nucleotides read TGCAGTGCTAATACAGACTACGAGCAGTACTTC. Residues: CSANTDYEQYF.

The genes are TRBV6-1 and TRBJ1-5; tentative D call: TRBD1 (6 bases). This CDR3 comprises 15 residues. The V end lost 0 bases, the J end lost 5 bases, and 11 bases lay between the germline ends. Germline V lookup: CDR1 MNHNS, CDR2 SASEGT. Here the CDR3 reads CASSEAGRGYQPQHF. CDR3 coding DNA: TGTGCCAGCAGTGAAGCGGGCAGGGGTTATCAGCCCCAGCATTTT.

This sequence joins TRBV6-5 and TRBJ1-4, with a weak D call TRBD1 (5 bases). The CDR3 consists of 16 residues. The V end was cut by 2 bases, the J end by 7 bases, with 17 bases between. The V gene's germline CDR1 is MNHEY and CDR2 SVGAGI. The CDR3 loop reads CASSYRSWDGGEKLFF. Here the CDR3 DNA reads TGTGCCAGCAGTTACAGATCCTGGGACGGGGGTGAAAAACTGTTTTTT.

The CDR3 bases are TGTGCCAGCCAACCTCGGCTAGCGGGGGTGCTGGATGAGCAGTTCTTC. Translating it yields CASQPRLAGVLDEQFF. V usage is TRBV15 and J usage is TRBJ2-1; 10 bases align to TRBD2. CDR3 size: 16 residues. CDR1 is LNHNV and CDR2 is YYDKDF in the germline V gene (reference sequence). After removal of 10 bases from V and 8 bases from J, the junction contained 17 bases not matched to a gene.

The chain is built from TRBV30 and TRBJ1-5; D possibly corresponds to TRBD1 (5 bases). Deletions cut 0 bases from V and 2 bases from J, with 5 bases between. CDR1 and CDR2 (germline): GTSNPN, SVGIG (reference sequence). The CDR3 spans 13 residues. CDR3: CAWSVQGNQPQHF. The CDR3 coding sequence is TGTGCCTGGAGTGTACAGGGCAATCAGCCCCAGCATTTT.

This CDR3 is CASSPPTGGSEKLFF. CDR3 DNA sequence: TGTGCCAGTAGTCCACCGACAGGGGGCTCTGAAAAACTGTTTTTT. V and J are TRBV19 and TRBJ1-4; 10 positions match TRBD1. The CDR3 is 15 amino acids. Germline V CDR1 and CDR2: LNHDA, SQIVND (reference sequence). V gave up 5 bases and J gave up 7 bases; unmatched junction bases: 7.

The gene calls are TRBV27 and TRBJ2-7, with D perhaps matching TRBD2 (7 bases). This CDR3 is 15 amino acids long. V was cut by 4 bases and J by 3 bases, with 16 bases left in between. The V gene's germline CDR1 is MNHEY and CDR2 SMNVEV (reference sequence). This chain's CDR3 is CASSSTGWEGYEQYF. CDR3 DNA sequence: TGTGCCAGCAGTTCAACAGGGTGGGAGGGCTACGAGCAGTACTTC.

This chain uses TRBV6-5 with TRBJ2-7; possible D gene TRBD1, 5 bases. V was clipped by 6 bases and J by 0 bases, with 9 bases between them. From germline, CDR1 is MNHEY and CDR2 SVGAGI. CDR3 length: 13 residues. The CDR3 region is CASSHRNSYEQYF. In nucleotides, the CDR3 is TGTGCCAGCAGCCACAGGAACTCCTACGAGCAGTACTTC.

The DNA of the CDR3 is TGTGCCATCAGTGAGACTAGCGGGGGAACCGGGGAGCTGTTTTTT. It encodes CAISETSGGTGELFF. This chain links TRBV10-3 with TRBJ2-2, with 11 bases aligning to TRBD2. This CDR3 has 15 amino acids. CDR1 and CDR2 from the germline V gene are ENHRY and SYGVKD. With 2 bases clipped from V and 5 bases from J, the junction kept 1 base outside the gene matches.